A single TCR beta chain is shown here with its context. Its antigen is still unknown. No qualities accompany the bases; no much larger clone lies one base away. Preparation of the library involved the immunoSEQ multiplex PCR assay. The multiplex PCR relied on a mix of 60 forward primers for TCR Vbeta segments and 13 reverse primers for TCR Jbeta segments. Amplification of the CDR3 region of rearranged TCR beta genes was performed with a multiplex PCR assay on genomic DNA. Amplified TCR beta libraries were sequenced as 87-base-pair reads on the Illumina HiSeq System. The paper's data handling went like this. A later analysis tallied tens of millions of unique TCR beta chains across the 700 or so repertoires, and about 10 million of those chains were shared by two or more donors. Raw reads were error-corrected and collapsed into unique sequences by a nearest-neighbor algorithm in which closely related sequences were merged to remove PCR and sequencing errors. CDR3 sequences were aligned to IMGT reference sequences to assign V, D and J gene segments. For a sequence to be retained, a match of at least six nucleotides was required to both a V gene segment and a J gene segment. Rearrangements were called productive when the CDR3 lacked stop codons and stayed in frame with V and J; all others were non-productive. Following IMGT convention, CDR3 was defined as the stretch from the second conserved V-encoded cysteine to the conserved J-encoded phenylalanine. Sequences without an unambiguous match to a single V gene segment were excluded from the earlier analysis of 587 of the donors. An earlier analysis of 587 of the donors classified V segments as functional when productive rearrangements were above 56.7% and as segregating when the standard deviation between donors was above 5%. A statistical classification framework was built to diagnose cytomegalovirus status from the catalog of TCR beta chain sequences. V and J gene assignment, in a later analysis, came from comparing TCR nucleotide sequences with IMGT/GENE-DB human TR gene sequences. Using the TCRdist pipeline, a later analysis assigned CDR3 sequences along with most-parsimonious VDJ recombination scenarios. In a later analysis, each TCR beta chain was defined by its CDR3 amino acid sequence together with its V-gene family, and reads lacking a unique V-gene family were excluded. A later analysis removed 550 to 650 highly shared, low-generation-probability nucleotide sequences to deal with suspected cross-contamination and a sequencing artifact. For each public chain, a later analysis derived a clonal expansion index from normalized ranks of inferred template counts within each repertoire. Generation probabilities in a later analysis came from a VDJ recombination model fitted to out-of-frame rearrangements, and those results were checked against IGoR. In a later analysis, TCR-TCR, TCR-HLA and TCR-CMV co-occurrence was scored with hypergeometric tests, and a repertoire-size bias correction was applied to TCR pairs. To estimate false discovery rates, a later analysis permuted the HLA or CMV assignments 20 times. A later analysis grouped co-occurring TCRs with DBSCAN, adding TCRdist sequence similarity when clustering within HLA-allele-positive subsets. Repertoires with fewer than 30,000 or more than 120,000 public chains were left out of co-occurrence clustering, as were five repertoires with anomalous nucleotide sharing. TCRdb stores this immuneACCESS table with in-frame sequences only. Part of the clones is absent; in the studies checked, under half of the shortfall reflects unresolved V genes, and no reason is known for the rest. Clone size and the V and J calls come from that table; the DNA yielded D and trimming. This sample has some 200,000 clones in its table, and 70% of those were observed once. The top ten hold 2.5% to 3% of the sample.

In total, roughly 670 healthy bone marrow donors made up the cohort. Cohort members were all nominally healthy when sampled, although unrecorded immune exposures were likely present. The donor was CMV seropositive and was included in the group of approximately 310 seropositive cohort members. Every donor gave a peripheral blood sample, and the peripheral blood mononuclear cells from that sample were used for TCR beta sequencing. Genomic DNA was extracted from the blood cell samples with the Qiagen DNeasy Blood Extraction Kit. The data originate from a study of cytomegalovirus exposure and HLA in healthy donors (TCRdb year 2017). In terms of the full investigation: According to an earlier analysis of 587 of the donors, about 179 million T cells yielded some 120 million unique TCR beta sequences and about 300 Gb of sequence data. Rather than using new phenotypic data, the later analysis identified candidate immune exposures from TCR beta sequences and from how often those sequences occurred across donors. Genome-wide SNP genotypes for about 55% of the roughly 670 donors were used in a later genetic analysis, which treated that subset as a discovery cohort. Because of strong linkage in the cohort, five DR-DQ haplotypes were treated as single units for association and clustering. Every discovery cohort repertoire had been produced on one sequencing platform. The T cell repertoires of several hundred subjects were profiled by immunosequencing and related to cytomegalovirus serostatus. In addition to the first cohort of 666 subjects, a separate validation cohort of approximately 110 different subjects was used. Typing coverage differed by locus: A, B, C, DRB1 and DQB1 were typed in roughly 620-640 donors, DQA1 in around 500, DPA1 in 600 to 610, and DPB1 in roughly 450. Among about 360 genotyped donors of the cohort, an average of 235,054 unique TCR beta nucleotide sequences were sequenced per donor, roughly 18% of them non-productive. Donor age, sex, ethnicity and CMV serostatus were compiled together with the repertoire data. To decide whether each TCR beta V gene segment behaved as functional or pseudogenic, an earlier analysis of approximately 620 of the donors relied on high-throughput TCR beta sequencing. The study aimed to test whether signatures of past pathogen exposure could be identified by cataloging public T cell receptors. Approximately 300 gigabases of sequencing data and around 88 million unique TCR sequences made up an early release that covered fewer than 650 HLA-typed donors. High-throughput TCR immunosequencing, statistical association of individual TCRs with disease status, and machine learning were combined to predict cytomegalovirus infection status. The genetic ancestry cluster associated with self-reported Caucasian donors included 65% to 90% of the roughly 360 genotyped donors. Both class I and class II loci were covered by HLA typing, at four-digit resolution. A later analysis re-analyzed previously published TCR beta repertoires from about 600 donors and added high-resolution HLA genotyping to study TCR occurrence patterns. Overall study results and their limits: Only TCR beta chains were sequenced in this cohort, and the absence of alpha or paired-chain data limited detectable features. In a later analysis, TCR association rates were found to vary across HLA loci, with the most associated TCRs seen for DRB1 alleles and the fewest for HLA-C alleles. According to a later analysis, parvovirus B19, influenza, CMV and Epstein-Barr virus appeared linked to several top co-occurrence clusters. The classifier was reported to diagnose cytomegalovirus status with high specificity and sensitivity in both the original cohort and the validation cohort. HLA typing was unavailable for some donors at each locus, so association tests used only the typed subset. A later analysis associated 16,951 TCR beta sequences with specific HLA alleles at a false discovery rate of 0.05. A cluster of highly shared sequence variants was judged likely to represent a technical artifact of the sequencing pipeline. A further reported finding was that TCR beta sequences accurately predicted the HLA-A and HLA-B alleles for most subjects in the first cohort. The presence/absence analyses assumed that sequencing depth was roughly uniform across donors, and that assumption may not be true. Some IMGT-functional V segments, including TRBV6-2 and TRBV6-3, could not be distinguished by the 87-base-pair reads and were therefore excluded. A few of the identified cytomegalovirus-associated TCR beta chains were confirmed in vitro to be specific for cytomegalovirus antigens. Linkage disequilibrium might explain the correlated functional status among segregating V segments, but an unknown experimental factor could not be excluded. Compared with the roughly 720-donor mean, donors in an Asian-associated ancestry cluster had fewer N-insertions in productive TCRs, according to a later genetic analysis. According to the authors, the approach could potentially be generalized to other disease states and immunological phenotypes. The study gave a list of 150 to 200 TCR beta chains associated with cytomegalovirus. About 15 rarely observed V segments, including chromosome 9 orphons, were excluded from the earlier analysis of a few hundred of the donors because counts were too low. An earlier analysis of 587 of the donors showed that most TCR beta V segments appeared in productive rearrangements either about 87% or about 30% of the time, which broadly matched IMGT annotations. A later analysis found that HLA-associated TCR beta chains were more clonally expanded and had lower generation probabilities than equally common non-associated chains. Across donors, most TCR sequences were observed very rarely, whereas some public TCRs were present in many individuals. An association between a missense DCLRE1C variant and V-gene and J-gene trimming of TCR beta chains was found in a later genetic analysis and replicated in an independent cohort. In a later analysis, most CMV-associated TCR beta chains were found to appear HLA-restricted, with HLA associations seemingly driven largely by CMV exposure. Immune exposure information for the cohort was limited to CMV serostatus. When HLA alleles, especially DR and DQ, strongly co-occurred, TCR associations were difficult to assign to individual alleles.

The germline ends are 13 bases apart after V is trimmed by 2 bases and J by 4 bases. Spanning cysteine to phenylalanine, the CDR3 consists of 15 amino acids. Just the 45-base CDR3 DNA is kept, in frame starting at base 1. Via the germline V gene, CDR1 is SGHTA and CDR2 FQGNSA. The specimen was PBMCs. The chain is assembled from TRBV7-2 and TRBJ2-3, and possibly TRBD2, on 5 matching bases. The TCR comes from a man in his forties or fifties in good health and CMV-seropositive. DNA sequence: TGTGCCAGCAGCTTACGGCTAGCCCTGTCAGATACGCAGTATTTT. This encodes CASSLRLALSDTQYF.